The 32 T cell receptor beta chains reported below all come from one sample, sequenced in a study of shared clonotypes between healthy human individuals. Clones were sequenced by immunoSEQ multiplex PCR, and TCRdb holds only the in-frame ones, with some missing. This sample yields some 96,000 clones, of which roughly half are seen a single time; more than 13% belongs to the top ten. The material sequenced was PBMCs. The receptors shown here come from a woman aged 40 to 49 in good health. Some clones in this sample may be carry-over from other donors' samples.

This clone was recorded a few times. The chain uses TRBV9 and TRBJ1-5; maybe TRBD1 (5 bases). The CDR3 length is 14 residues. Trimming took 4 bases from V and 1 from J, leaving 9 bases between them. Germline lookup yields CDR1 SGDLS and CDR2 YYNGEE. The CDR3 region is CASSRGLSNQPQHF. CDR3 DNA sequence: TGTGCCAGCAGCAGGGGACTGAGCAATCAGCCCCAGCATTTT.

This chain joins TRBV29-1 and TRBJ1-5; D not certain. V lost 3 bases, J lost 4 bases, and 10 bases lay in between. This CDR3 contains 13 residues. CDR1 and CDR2 from the germline V gene are SQVTM and ANQGSEA. In DNA, the CDR3 is TGCAGCGTTGAGGCCAGCCCTAATCAGCCCCAGCATTTT. It codes for CSVEASPNQPQHF.

The V gene is TRBV15, the J gene TRBJ2-5; TRBD2 might be the D (6 bases). This CDR3 is built from 16 residues. The germline V gene encodes CDR1 LNHNV and CDR2 YYDKDF (reference sequence). V lost 0 bases to trimming and J lost 1 base, with 12 bases between them. DNA of the CDR3: TGTGCCACCAGCAGAGATCAGGCGGGAATCCAAGAGACCCAGTACTTC. Amino acids: CATSRDQAGIQETQYF.

There are a few counts of this clone. The J gene is TRBJ1-5, the V gene TRBV29-1; no definite D call. The V gene's germline CDR1 is SQVTM and CDR2 ANQGSEA. CDR3 length: 12 residues. V was shortened by 2 bases and J by 7 bases, with 9 bases between the two germline ends. CDR3 residues: CSVENVGQPQHF. As DNA, the CDR3 is TGCAGCGTTGAAAATGTTGGGCAGCCCCAGCATTTT.

The V gene is TRBV28, the J gene TRBJ2-5; 7 positions agree with TRBD1. The last part of the DNA fits TRBJ2-7 better; the J call may be wrong. Per germline, CDR1 MDHEN and CDR2 SYDVKM. The CDR3 length is 13 residues. CDR3 sequence (DNA): TGTGCCAGCAGTAGACAGGGATCGTACGAGCAGTACTTC. Amino acids: CASSRQGSYEQYF.

The chain has TRBV7-2 and TRBJ2-3, with 9 bases lining up with TRBD2. Germline V gives CDR1 SGHTA, CDR2 FQGNSA. With V trimmed by 10 bases and J by 1 base, 3 bases remained unmatched. The CDR3 spans 13 residues. The CDR3: CAIAGGGTDTQYF. The CDR3 coding sequence is TGTGCCATTGCGGGAGGGGGCACAGATACGCAGTATTTT.

The V call is TRBV25-1, the J call TRBJ1-4; TRBD1 might be the D (5 bases). V was shortened by 3 bases and J by 8 bases, with 7 bases between the two germline ends. Germline V gene data show CDR1 as MGHDK and CDR2 as SYGVNS. This CDR3 comprises 12 residues. CDR3 region: CASSEGGEKLFF. CDR3 bases: TGTGCCAGCAGTGAGGGGGGAGAAAAACTGTTTTTT.

The V gene is TRBV4-2, the J gene TRBJ1-5; D gene unclear. V lost 0 bases and J 0 bases, leaving 12 bases between the germline ends. Germline assignment: CDR1 LGHNA and CDR2 YNFKEQ. The CDR3 is 17 amino acids. CDR3 in amino acids: CASSQETTEYSNQPQHF. The CDR3, as DNA: TGTGCCAGCAGCCAAGAAACTACAGAGTATAGCAATCAGCCCCAGCATTTT.

Of note for this clone: A much larger clone is a single base away; this may be a read error. This chain joins TRBV7-2 and TRBJ1-1, with D possibly TRBD1 on 6 matching bases. Germline V gene sequence: CDR1 SGHTA, CDR2 FQGNSA. This CDR3 contains 11 residues. V was shortened by 1 base and J by 9 bases, with 6 bases between the two germline ends. CDR3: CASSLGDKAFF. DNA of the CDR3: TGTGCCAGCAGCTTAGGGGACAAAGCTTTCTTT.

This clone was found once. The chain carries TRBV28 and TRBJ2-1; D is possibly TRBD1 (5 bases). The CDR3 is 15 amino acids. The germline V gene has CDR1 MDHEN and CDR2 SYDVKM. V gave up 8 bases and J gave up 0 bases, with 14 bases separating them. The CDR3 nucleotides are TGTGCCAGCCAGGGCTTCTTTAGCTCCTACAATGAGCAGTTCTTC. Protein sequence: CASQGFFSSYNEQFF.

This clone has a handful of counts. This chain connects TRBV7-2 to TRBJ1-1; D gene uncertain. The CDR3 runs 12 residues. Per germline, CDR1 SGHTA and CDR2 FQGNSA. Trimming cost V 7 bases and J 4 bases, with 10 bases left between them. The CDR3 spells CASTPAGTEAFF. Written as DNA, the CDR3 is TGTGCCAGCACCCCCGCGGGCACTGAAGCTTTCTTT.

This clone occurred a few times. This chain uses TRBV5-1 with TRBJ2-7, with a tentative D call TRBD2 (5 bases). Germline V CDR1 and CDR2: SGHRS, YFSETQ. With 4 bases removed from V and 2 bases from J, the gap between germline ends came to 13 bases. This CDR3 is 14 amino acids long. The DNA for the CDR3 is TGCGCCAGCAGCCCGTCCACGGGAACCTACGAGCAGTACTTC. Translation: CASSPSTGTYEQYF.

This clone was seen ten or more times. The chain links TRBV15 to TRBJ1-4, with no clear D. The CDR3 totals 16 residues. The ends were cut back, 3 bases at V and 3 bases at J, with 14 bases in the middle. Germline V lookup: CDR1 LNHNV, CDR2 YYDKDF (reference sequence). Here the CDR3 reads CATSSRVGQANEKLFF. The CDR3 coding sequence is TGTGCCACCAGCAGTCGAGTTGGGCAGGCTAATGAAAAACTGTTTTTT.

The chain has TRBV5-1 and TRBJ2-5, with 8 bases fitting TRBD2. The end of the DNA aligns better with TRBJ2-7, so the J call may be wrong. This CDR3 has 14 amino acids. Germline CDR1 and CDR2: SGHRS and YFSETQ. The CDR3 DNA reads as TGCGCCAGCAGCCCCCGGGAGGGGGCCTACGAGCAGTACTTC. Residues: CASSPREGAYEQYF.

This clone has just one count. The J gene is TRBJ2-7, the V gene TRBV4-2; D might be TRBD1 or TRBD2, each matching 6 bases. From germline, CDR1 is LGHNA and CDR2 YNFKEQ. CDR3 length equals 13 residues. The germline V and J ends were trimmed by 4 bases and 3 bases, with 10 bases remaining between them. CDR3 nucleotide sequence: TGTGCCAGCAGCCCCGCGGGACACTACGAGCAGTACTTC. Protein product: CASSPAGHYEQYF.

This clone has a handful of counts. This rearrangement joins TRBV2 to TRBJ2-1; perhaps TRBD2 as D (7 bases). This CDR3 contains 14 residues. The germline V gene has CDR1 SNHLY and CDR2 FYNNEI. V was clipped by 8 bases and J by 6 bases, with 17 bases between them. The CDR3 loop is CASQGREGRNEQFF. CDR3 nucleotide sequence: TGTGCCAGCCAGGGGAGGGAGGGACGCAATGAGCAGTTCTTC.

This clone has more than one count but fewer than ten. The chain uses TRBV7-9 and TRBJ2-7; D is uncertain. Germline V CDR1 and CDR2: SEHNR, FQNEAQ (reference sequence). The V end lost 2 bases, the J end lost 4 bases, and 18 bases lay between the germline ends. The CDR3 is 16 amino acids. In DNA form, the CDR3 reads TGTGCCAGCAGCTTAATTTCGGGCGGCCCTTTTTACGAGCAGTACTTC. This gives the protein CASSLISGGPFYEQYF.

This clone came up a few times. The chain has TRBV7-2 and TRBJ2-1; maybe TRBD2 (5 bases). Trimming took 5 bases from V and 5 from J, leaving 13 bases between them. Looked up from germline, CDR1 is SGHTA and CDR2 is FQGNSA. The CDR3 is 14 amino acids. The CDR3 DNA sequence: TGTGCCAGCAGCCCATCCCCCGGGGACAATGAGCAGTTCTTC. Its protein is CASSPSPGDNEQFF. Complete variable domain (other parts from reference TRBV7-2 and TRBJ2-1): GAGVSQSPSNKVTEKGKDVELRCDPISGHTALYWYRQSLGQGLEFLIYFQGNSAPDKSGLPSDRFSAERTGGSVSTLTIQRTQQEDSAVYLCASSPSPGDNEQFFGPGTRLTVL.

About this clone: A far larger clone is one nucleotide away, so this likely arose from a read error. Different DNA sequences within this sample yield the same CDR3. The genes are TRBV9 and TRBJ2-5, with D perhaps assigned TRBD1 or TRBD2 (5 bases each). Trimming pared 0 bases from V and 3 bases from J, leaving 12 bases between. Germline CDR1 reads SGDLS; CDR2 reads YYNGEE. The CDR3 consists of 15 residues. CDR3 in DNA: TGTGCCAGCAGCGTAGATGGCAGAGGGGAAGAGACCCAGTACTTC. It specifies CASSVDGRGEETQYF.

The gene calls are TRBV30 and TRBJ2-3; D not certain. The CDR3 length is 13 residues. Per the germline V gene, CDR1 is GTSNPN and CDR2 is SVGIG (reference sequence). V was clipped by 1 base and J by 6 bases, with 11 bases between them. This chain's CDR3 is CAWSARPADTQYF. The DNA of the CDR3 is TGTGCCTGGAGTGCTCGACCGGCGGATACGCAGTATTTT.

This clone was seen a few times. This chain connects TRBV7-8 to TRBJ2-5; D remains ambiguous. The CDR3 contains 12 residues. The ends were cut back, 6 bases at V and 5 bases at J, with 10 bases in the middle. The germline CDR1 and CDR2 sequences are SGHVS and FQNEAQ. CDR3 in DNA: TGTGCCAGCAGGCAAACTGGGGAGACCCAGTACTTC. Residues: CASRQTGETQYF.

The rearrangement joins TRBV29-1 to TRBJ2-3, with D hard to call. The germline V and J ends were trimmed by 5 bases and 2 bases, with 11 bases remaining between them. The germline V gene has CDR1 SQVTM and CDR2 ANQGSEA. There are 13 residues in the CDR3. As DNA, the CDR3 is TGCAGCGTTAAATCCGAACCCACAGATACGCAGTATTTT. This sequence encodes CSVKSEPTDTQYF.

The chain has TRBV5-1 and TRBJ2-2, with D uncertain. The CDR3 length is 15 residues. Trimming stripped 2 bases from V and 4 bases from J, with 12 bases between. Germline V lookup: CDR1 SGHRS, CDR2 YFSETQ. DNA of the CDR3: TGCGCCAGCAGCTTTCGGCTAGATCGCACCGGGGAGCTGTTTTTT. It is translated as CASSFRLDRTGELFF.

The chain employs TRBV15 and TRBJ2-5; TRBD2 is a possible D gene (6 bases). Germline-derived CDR1 and CDR2 are LNHNV and YYDKDF (reference sequence). The CDR3 has 15 amino acids. V lost 5 bases and J 7 bases, leaving 20 bases between the germline ends. This CDR3 reads CATSPRGSLGGTQYF. DNA for the CDR3: TGTGCCACCAGCCCCCGAGGGTCCTTGGGAGGGACCCAGTACTTC.

V usage is TRBV19 and J usage is TRBJ1-2; TRBD1 matches 7 bases. The CDR3 is 15 residues long. V lost 7 bases to trimming and J lost 0 bases; unmatched junction nucleotides: 8. CDR1 LNHDA and CDR2 SQIVND come from the germline V gene (reference sequence). The CDR3 here is CASTHTTGTNYGYTF. The CDR3 DNA is TGTGCCAGTACCCATACGACAGGGACTAACTATGGCTACACCTTC.

This clone has just a few counts. The chain employs TRBV28 and TRBJ2-7, with D tentatively TRBD1 (5 bases). The CDR3 has 12 amino acids. V lost 6 bases, J lost 5 bases, and 11 bases lay in between. Germline-derived CDR1 and CDR2 are MDHEN and SYDVKM. This CDR3 is CASRRTSHEQYF. As DNA, the CDR3 is TGTGCCAGCAGACGGACATCCCACGAGCAGTACTTC.

This clone was observed a few times. The same CDR3 also results from other DNA sequences found in this sample. The rearrangement links TRBV30 to TRBJ2-6, with D unresolved. The CDR3 runs 15 residues. The germline V gene has CDR1 GTSNPN and CDR2 SVGIG (reference sequence). V lost 1 base and J 0 bases, leaving 7 bases between the germline ends. CDR3 sequence: CAWSGPYSGANVLTF. CDR3 nucleotides: TGTGCCTGGAGTGGTCCGTACTCTGGGGCCAACGTCCTGACTTTC. Full variable domain (missing parts from reference TRBV30 and TRBJ2-6): SQTIHQWPATLVQPVGSPLSLECTVEGTSNPNLYWYRQAAGRGLQLLFYSVGIGQISSEVPQNLSASRPQDRQFILSSKKLLLSDSGFYLCAWSGPYSGANVLTFGAGSRLTVL.

The chain combines TRBV5-1 with TRBJ2-7, with 7 bases matching TRBD1. This CDR3 is built from 14 residues. Trimming removed 4 bases from V and 6 bases from J; junction bases left unmatched: 10. Germline V gives CDR1 SGHRS, CDR2 YFSETQ. CDR3 amino acids: CASSPPLDRVEQYF. The CDR3 DNA sequence: TGCGCCAGCAGCCCCCCACTTGACAGGGTCGAGCAGTACTTC.

On this clone itself: A read error is the likely source, as a far larger clone sits one nucleotide away. The chain is built from TRBV6-6 and TRBJ1-3, with D uncertain. The CDR3 sequence is 15 residues long. V gave up 4 bases and J gave up 0 bases, with 10 bases separating them. Germline V gives CDR1 MNHNY, CDR2 SVGAGI (reference sequence). The CDR3 DNA follows: TGTGCCAGCAGTTGCTCCCTGCCCTCTGGAAACACCATATATTTT. The encoded protein is CASSCSLPSGNTIYF.

This clone came up many times. V and J are TRBV19 and TRBJ2-2; a weak D match, TRBD1 (6 bases). Germline V CDR1 and CDR2: LNHDA, SQIVND (reference sequence). V lost 7 bases, J lost 1 base, and 13 bases lay in between. The CDR3 extends over 15 amino acids. The DNA for the CDR3 is TGTGCCAGTACAAATCGAGGGGGGAACACCGGGGAGCTGTTTTTT. This translates into CASTNRGGNTGELFF. Complete variable domain (other parts from reference TRBV19 and TRBJ2-2): DGGITQSPKYLFRKEGQNVTLSCEQNLNHDAMYWYRQDPGQGLRLIYYSQIVNDFQKGDIAEGYSVSREKKESFPLTVTSAQKNPTAFYLCASTNRGGNTGELFFGEGSRLTVL.

At least ten counts were recorded for this clone. The V gene is TRBV30, the J gene TRBJ2-1, with D perhaps matching TRBD2 (5 bases). The germline gives CDR1 GTSNPN, CDR2 SVGIG (reference sequence). The CDR3 has 16 residues. Trimming cost V 0 bases and J 2 bases, with 14 bases left between them. The CDR3 sequence is CAWSVGGSATYNEQFF. CDR3 nucleotide sequence: TGTGCCTGGAGTGTAGGTGGGAGCGCCACCTACAATGAGCAGTTCTTC.

At least ten counts were recorded for this clone. The rearrangement links TRBV5-1 to TRBJ2-7; D remains unclear. The CDR3 is 15 amino acids. The germline V and J ends were trimmed by 0 bases and 7 bases, with 17 bases remaining between them. Germline V lookup: CDR1 SGHRS, CDR2 YFSETQ. CDR3 sequence reads: CASSLDSLGGGEQYF. The CDR3 DNA reads TGCGCCAGCAGCTTGGACAGTCTGGGCGGTGGGGAGCAGTACTTC.